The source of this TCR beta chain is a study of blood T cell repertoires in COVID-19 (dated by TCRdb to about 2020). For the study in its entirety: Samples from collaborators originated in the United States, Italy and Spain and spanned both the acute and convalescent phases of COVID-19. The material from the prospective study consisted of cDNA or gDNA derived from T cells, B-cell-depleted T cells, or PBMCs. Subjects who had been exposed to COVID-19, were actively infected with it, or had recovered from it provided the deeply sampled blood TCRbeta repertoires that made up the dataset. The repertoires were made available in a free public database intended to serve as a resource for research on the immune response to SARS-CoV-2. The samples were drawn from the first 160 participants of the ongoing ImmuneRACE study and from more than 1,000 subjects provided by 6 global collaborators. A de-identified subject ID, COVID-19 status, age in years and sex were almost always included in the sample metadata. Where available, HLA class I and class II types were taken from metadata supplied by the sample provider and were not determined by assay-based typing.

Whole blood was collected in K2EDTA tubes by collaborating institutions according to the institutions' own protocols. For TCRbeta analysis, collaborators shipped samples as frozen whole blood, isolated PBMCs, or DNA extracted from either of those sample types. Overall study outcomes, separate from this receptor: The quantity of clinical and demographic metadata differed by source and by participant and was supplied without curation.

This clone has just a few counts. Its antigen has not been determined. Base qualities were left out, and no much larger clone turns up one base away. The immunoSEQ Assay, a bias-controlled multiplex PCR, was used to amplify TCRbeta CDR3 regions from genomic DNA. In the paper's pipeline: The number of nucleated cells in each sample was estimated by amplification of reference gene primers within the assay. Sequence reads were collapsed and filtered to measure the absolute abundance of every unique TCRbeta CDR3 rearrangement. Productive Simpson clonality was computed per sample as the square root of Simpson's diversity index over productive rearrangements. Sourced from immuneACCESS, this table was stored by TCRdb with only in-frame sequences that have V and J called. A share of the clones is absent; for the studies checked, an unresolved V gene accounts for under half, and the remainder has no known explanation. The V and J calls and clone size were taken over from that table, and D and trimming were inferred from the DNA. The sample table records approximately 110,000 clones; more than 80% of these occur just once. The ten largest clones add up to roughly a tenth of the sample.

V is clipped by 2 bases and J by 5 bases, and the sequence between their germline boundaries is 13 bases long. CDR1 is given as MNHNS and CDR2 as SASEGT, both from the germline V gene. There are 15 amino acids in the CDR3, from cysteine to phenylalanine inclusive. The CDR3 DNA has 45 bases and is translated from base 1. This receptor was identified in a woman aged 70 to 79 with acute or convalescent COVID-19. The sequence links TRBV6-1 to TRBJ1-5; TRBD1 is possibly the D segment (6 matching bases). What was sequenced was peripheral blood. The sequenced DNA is TGTGCCAGCAGTGAATGGGTGGGGGCTGATCAGCCCCAGCATTTT. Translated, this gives CASSEWVGADQPQHF.